This T cell receptor beta chain was documented in a study of blood T cell repertoires in COVID-19. Study at large: Both acute and convalescent COVID-19 samples were obtained from the United States, Italy and Spain. Sample material is recorded as cDNA or gDNA derived from T cells, B-cell-depleted T cells, or PBMCs.

Repertoires were generated with immunoSEQ multiplex PCR, while TCRdb's copy carries only in-frame clones and drops some. The sample carries fewer than 350,000 clones, 75% to 90% recorded once. This CDR3 region has 14 residues. The junction had 3 bases not matched to a gene; V was cut back by 4 bases and J by 7 bases. Germline lookup yields CDR1 LGHDT and CDR2 YNNKEL (reference sequence). Sequenced input: peripheral blood. The chain combines TRBV3-1 (or the pseudogene TRBV3-2) with TRBJ1-6; 8 nucleotides agree with TRBD1. The receptor comes from a man aged 40-49 years with acute or convalescent COVID-19. The CDR3 spells CASSLDRGNSPLHF. The CDR3, as DNA: TGTGCCAGCAGCCTTGACAGGGGCAATTCACCCCTCCACTTT.